The 30 T cell receptor beta chains in this list originate from one sample, sequenced in a study of PD-1 and CTLA-4 blockade in melanoma. Sequenced by immunoSEQ multiplex PCR; TCRdb stores in-frame clones only, minus some. The table records around 29,000 clones, around 90% of them present only once. This sample comprised CD8+ T cells from peripheral blood, obtained before anti-PD-1 treatment. Source of these receptors: a human donor with melanoma.

The V and J genes are TRBV6-4 and TRBJ2-5; TRBD2 aligns across 8 bases. In germline, CDR1 is MRHNA, CDR2 SNTAGT. The CDR3 consists of 15 residues. V was clipped by 2 bases and J by 4 bases; unmatched bases: 6. CDR3 DNA: TGTGCCAGCAGTGACCGAGCGGGGGTTGCAGAGACCCAGTACTTC. Translation: CASSDRAGVAETQYF.

The chain is built from TRBV5-6 and TRBJ2-7; D remains ambiguous. Trimming took off 3 bases at V and 7 bases at J, with 11 bases between the two ends. The germline gives CDR1 SGHDT, CDR2 YYEEEE. The CDR3 loop spans 12 amino acids. For the CDR3, the DNA is TGTGCCAGCAGCTCTCTCAGCCAGGAGCAGTACTTC. Encoded protein: CASSSLSQEQYF.

The chain has TRBV30 and TRBJ2-1; possibly TRBD1 for D (6 bases). The V gene lost 7 bases and the J gene lost 6 bases, with 10 bases spanning the gap. Germline V gene data show CDR1 as GTSNPN and CDR2 as SVGIG (reference sequence). The CDR3 has 11 residues. CDR3 in amino acids: CALTGSNEQFF. For the CDR3, the DNA is TGTGCCTTAACAGGGTCCAATGAGCAGTTCTTC. Full variable domain (remainder filled in from reference TRBV30 and TRBJ2-1): SQTIHQWPATLVQPVGSPLSLECTVEGTSNPNLYWYRQAAGRGLQLLFYSVGIGQISSEVPQNLSASRPQDRQFILSSKKLLLSDSGFYLCALTGSNEQFFGPGTRLTVL.

This clone was seen just once. The CDR3 here is CSVFSENTEAFF. CDR3 coding DNA: TGCAGCGTCTTTTCTGAAAACACTGAAGCTTTCTTT. The chain joins TRBV29-1 to TRBJ1-1; no definite D call. Germline V gives CDR1 SQVTM, CDR2 ANQGSEA. The CDR3 runs 12 residues. With 6 bases removed from V and 2 bases from J, the gap between germline ends came to 10 bases.

This chain links TRBV28 with TRBJ2-5; 15 bases are shared with TRBD2. This CDR3 has 16 amino acids. Losses at the gene ends were 3 bases for V and 4 bases for J; bases not matched to a gene: 3. The V gene's germline CDR1 is MDHEN and CDR2 SYDVKM. CDR3 in amino acids: CASSFGLAGGGETQYF. The CDR3 DNA follows: TGTGCCAGCAGTTTCGGACTAGCGGGAGGGGGAGAGACCCAGTACTTC.

This clone was seen only once. The same CDR3 arises from other DNA sequences in this sample as well. The genes are TRBV27 and TRBJ1-4, with TRBD1 as a possible D gene (6 bases). This CDR3 has 13 amino acids. V gave up 2 bases and J gave up 5 bases, with 6 bases separating them. Germline loops: CDR1 MNHEY, CDR2 SMNVEV (reference sequence). CDR3: CASSLQGNEKLFF. CDR3 nucleotides: TGTGCCAGCAGTTTACAGGGGAATGAAAAACTGTTTTTT.

The chain carries TRBV5-4 and TRBJ2-6, with no clear D. Germline assignment: CDR1 SGHNT and CDR2 YYREEE (reference sequence). The germline V and J ends were trimmed by 0 bases and 1 base, with 5 bases remaining between them. This CDR3 comprises 15 residues. The CDR3 DNA reads as TGTGCCAGCAGCTTGGATGCGTCTGGGGCCAACGTCCTGACTTTC. The encoded protein is CASSLDASGANVLTF.

This clone came up once. The CDR3 coding sequence is TGTGCCACCAGTGATCGACAGGGGCCAACCTACGAGCAGTACTTC. This sequence encodes CATSDRQGPTYEQYF. This chain uses TRBV24-1 with TRBJ2-7; TRBD1 agrees at 8 bases. Germline V gene lookup returns CDR1 KGHDR and CDR2 SFDVKD. This CDR3 has 15 amino acids. V trimming: 3 bases; J trimming: 2 bases; junction bases outside the gene matches: 5.

V usage is TRBV9 and J usage is TRBJ2-3, with D hard to call. The ends were cut back, 0 bases at V and 2 bases at J, with 13 bases in the middle. The CDR3 spans 16 residues. Germline CDR1 is SGDLS and CDR2 is YYNGEE. CDR3 sequence reads: CASSVATVRTTDTQYF. The CDR3 nucleotides are TGTGCCAGCAGCGTAGCTACGGTGCGGACCACAGATACGCAGTATTTT.

This chain connects TRBV6-4 to TRBJ2-2; D remains unclear. The germline gives CDR1 MRHNA, CDR2 SNTAGT. The CDR3 runs 13 residues. V lost 2 bases to trimming and J lost 3 bases, with 4 bases between them. The CDR3, as DNA: TGTGCCAGCAGTGACAGATACACCGGGGAGCTGTTTTTT. It translates to CASSDRYTGELFF.

The CDR3 loop reads CSVQQGGNTEAFF. The DNA for the CDR3 is TGCAGCGTCCAACAGGGGGGGAACACTGAAGCTTTCTTT. The chain links TRBV29-1 to TRBJ1-1; 8 bases are shared with TRBD1. The CDR3 is made up of 13 amino acids. Germline CDR1 is SQVTM and CDR2 is ANQGSEA. V shed 6 bases, J shed 1 base, and the junction held 4 bases outside the gene matches.

The chain employs TRBV13 and TRBJ1-1, with D perhaps TRBD1 (5 bases). This CDR3 region has 15 residues. V gave up 2 bases and J gave up 3 bases, with 13 bases separating them. Germline lookup yields CDR1 PRHDT and CDR2 FYEKMQ (reference sequence). CDR3 in amino acids: CASSLTLDTDTEAFF. DNA for the CDR3: TGTGCCAGCAGCTTAACGCTGGACACTGACACTGAAGCTTTCTTT.

The rearrangement joins TRBV29-1 to TRBJ2-1; D perhaps matches TRBD2 (6 bases). This CDR3 comprises 15 residues. The germline gives CDR1 SQVTM, CDR2 ANQGSEA. Trimming shortened V by 3 bases and J by 0 bases, and 12 bases separated the two germline ends. The DNA for the CDR3 is TGCAGCGTTGAGGGCGGGAACCTCTCCTACAATGAGCAGTTCTTC. It specifies CSVEGGNLSYNEQFF.

In its sample, this clone was seen once. The chain has TRBV27 and TRBJ1-5; perhaps TRBD1 as D (6 bases). The V gene's germline CDR1 is MNHEY and CDR2 SMNVEV (reference sequence). The ends were cut back, 2 bases at V and 6 bases at J, with 11 bases in the middle. The CDR3 runs 14 residues. CDR3 in DNA: TGTGCCAGCAGTTTACAGGGGCCCGGTCAGCCCCAGCATTTT. Amino acids: CASSLQGPGQPQHF.

The chain links TRBV9 to TRBJ1-2, with TRBD1 identical over 8 bases. CDR3 length equals 16 residues. V dropped 2 bases and J dropped 7; count of bases not matched to a gene: 13. Germline V CDR1 and CDR2: SGDLS, YYNGEE. The CDR3 DNA reads TGTGCCAGCAGCGTCTCCACGGACAGGGAAACGGGTGGCTACACCTTC. Encoded protein: CASSVSTDRETGGYTF.

This chain uses TRBV6-6 with TRBJ1-4; 7 positions match TRBD1. With V trimmed by 6 bases and J by 7 bases, 11 bases remained unmatched. The germline V gene has CDR1 MNHNY and CDR2 SVGAGI (reference sequence). The CDR3 is 15 amino acids. The DNA for the CDR3 is TGTGCCAGCAGACCAATCACAGGGGTATCTGAAAAACTGTTTTTT. It translates to CASRPITGVSEKLFF.

V usage is TRBV6-5 and J usage is TRBJ1-1, with a tentative D call TRBD1 (5 bases). V gave up 2 bases and J gave up 1 base, with 5 bases separating them. CDR1 and CDR2 from the germline V gene are MNHEY and SVGAGI. CDR3 length: 13 amino acids. CDR3 amino acids: CASSYGGNTEAFF. The CDR3 region has the DNA TGTGCCAGCAGTTACGGGGGGAACACTGAAGCTTTCTTT.

The rearrangement uses TRBV5-6 and TRBJ1-6, with 8 bases aligning to TRBD1. The length of the CDR3 is 15 residues. V gave up 4 bases and J gave up 7 bases; unmatched junction bases: 7. Germline V CDR1 and CDR2: SGHDT, YYEEEE. In nucleotides, the CDR3 is TGTGCCAGCAGCGCAGGGGGCGCGGCAAATTCACCCCTCCACTTT. Translation: CASSAGGAANSPLHF.

The V gene is TRBV27, the J gene TRBJ1-5, with 7 bases that match TRBD1. CDR3 length: 13 amino acids. With V trimmed by 5 bases and J by 6 bases, 4 bases remained unmatched. The germline CDR1 and CDR2 sequences are MNHEY and SMNVEV (reference sequence). The DNA for the CDR3 is TGTGCCAGCAGTCCCTGGGACAGTCAGCCCCAGCATTTT. Residues: CASSPWDSQPQHF.

The chain recombines TRBV9 with TRBJ2-1; D call uncertain. Between the trimmed V and J ends, which lost 3 bases and 9 bases, there was a span of 13 bases. This CDR3 region has 13 residues. Germline V gives CDR1 SGDLS, CDR2 YYNGEE. The CDR3 region has the DNA TGTGCCAGCAGCGGTAACTACCGAGTTGAGCAGTTCTTC. This codes for CASSGNYRVEQFF. The complete variable domain, with remaining parts taken from reference TRBV9 and TRBJ2-1, reads DSGVTQTPKHLITATGQRVTLRCSPRSGDLSVYWYQQSLDQGLQFLIQYYNGEERAKGNILERFSAQQFPDLHSELNLSSLELGDSALYFCASSGNYRVEQFFGPGTRLTVL.

The V gene is TRBV3-1 (or the pseudogene TRBV3-2), the J gene TRBJ2-2; D is unclear. Germline CDR1 is LGHDT and CDR2 is YNNKEL (reference sequence). The CDR3 contains 14 residues. V lost 1 base, J lost 4 bases, and 7 bases lay in between. This chain's CDR3 is CASSQGPRTGELFF. CDR3 in DNA: TGTGCCAGCAGCCAAGGTCCCCGCACCGGGGAGCTGTTTTTT.

V usage is TRBV19 and J usage is TRBJ1-2; a weak D match, TRBD1 (5 bases). Looked up from germline, CDR1 is LNHDA and CDR2 is SQIVND (reference sequence). The CDR3 consists of 12 residues. The V end lost 7 bases, the J end lost 4 bases, and 10 bases lay between the germline ends. The CDR3 is CASTTGVYGYTF. The CDR3 nucleotides read TGTGCCAGTACCACGGGGGTCTATGGCTACACCTTC.

The V gene is TRBV6-1, the J gene TRBJ2-7; TRBD2 aligns across 9 bases. The V gene's germline CDR1 is MNHNS and CDR2 SASEGT. Trimming took 4 bases from V and 5 from J; bases not matched to a gene: 12. The CDR3 consists of 16 residues. The CDR3 coding sequence is TGTGCCAGCAGTGGACCTCTGGCGGGGGGGCTCAACGAGCAGTACTTC. This gives the protein CASSGPLAGGLNEQYF.

The CDR3 sequence is CASSTGTATDTQYF. CDR3 sequence (DNA): TGTGCCAGCAGTACCGGGACAGCCACAGATACGCAGTATTTT. This chain connects TRBV27 to TRBJ2-3; 7 bases are shared with TRBD1. Germline CDR1 reads MNHEY; CDR2 reads SMNVEV (reference sequence). The CDR3 is made up of 14 amino acids. Unmatched junction bases numbered 4, after V lost 5 bases and J lost 2 bases.

This clone is a singleton in its sample. The chain uses TRBV4-2 and TRBJ2-1; 9 nucleotides align to TRBD2. Trimming cost V 1 base and J 2 bases; bases outside gene matches: 6. The V gene's germline CDR1 is LGHNA and CDR2 YNFKEQ. The CDR3 covers 17 residues. The CDR3 protein is CASSQGALAGAYNEQFF. CDR3 sequence (DNA): TGTGCCAGCAGCCAAGGAGCCTTAGCGGGAGCCTACAATGAGCAGTTCTTC.

This clone was detected a few times. The V and J genes are TRBV4-1 and TRBJ2-7; D possibly corresponds to TRBD2 (6 bases). V was pared by 1 base and J by 4 bases, with 14 bases between. The germline CDR1 and CDR2 sequences are MGHRA and YSYEKL. The CDR3 covers 15 residues. The CDR3 DNA reads as TGCGCCAGCAGCCAAGTTCCCGGGACTCCTTACGAGCAGTACTTC. Protein sequence: CASSQVPGTPYEQYF.

The sample holds a few counts of this clone. The chain links TRBV6-5 to TRBJ1-6; D unresolved. CDR3 length equals 12 residues. Germline CDR1 and CDR2: MNHEY and SVGAGI. The V gene lost 3 bases and the J gene lost 6 bases, with 3 bases spanning the gap. The DNA of the CDR3 is TGTGCCAGCAGTTATGGTAATTCACCCCTCCACTTT. Its translation: CASSYGNSPLHF.

The chain is built from TRBV9 and TRBJ2-2, with D perhaps matching TRBD1 (6 bases). The CDR3 spans 13 residues. The germline V gene has CDR1 SGDLS and CDR2 YYNGEE. Trimming cost V 4 bases and J 8 bases, with 12 bases left between them. CDR3 sequence reads: CASSRTGQGELFF. In nucleotides, the CDR3 is TGTGCCAGCAGCCGCACAGGGCAGGGGGAGCTGTTTTTT. Together with reference TRBV9 and TRBJ2-2, the CDR3 gives the full variable domain: DSGVTQTPKHLITATGQRVTLRCSPRSGDLSVYWYQQSLDQGLQFLIQYYNGEERAKGNILERFSAQQFPDLHSELNLSSLELGDSALYFCASSRTGQGELFFGEGSRLTVL.

The V call is TRBV6-1, the J call TRBJ2-1; 9 bases fit TRBD2. The germline CDR1 and CDR2 sequences are MNHNS and SASEGT. This CDR3 is built from 17 residues. V lost 2 bases, J lost 5 bases, and 10 bases stayed unmatched. The CDR3 loop is CASSELGSGSYHNEQFF. The CDR3 DNA sequence: TGTGCCAGCAGTGAACTCGGTAGCGGGAGTTACCACAATGAGCAGTTCTTC.

This chain joins TRBV19 and TRBJ1-4; possible D gene TRBD1, 6 bases. The CDR3 runs to 14 residues. From germline, CDR1 is LNHDA and CDR2 SQIVND (reference sequence). V lost 6 bases and J lost 5, with 13 bases in between. The CDR3 reads CASSRDTPNEKLFF. The CDR3 nucleotides read TGTGCCAGTAGCCGGGACACCCCCAATGAAAAACTGTTTTTT. The full variable domain, completed using reference TRBV19 and TRBJ1-4, is DGGITQSPKYLFRKEGQNVTLSCEQNLNHDAMYWYRQDPGQGLRLIYYSQIVNDFQKGDIAEGYSVSREKKESFPLTVTSAQKNPTAFYLCASSRDTPNEKLFFGSGTQLSVL.